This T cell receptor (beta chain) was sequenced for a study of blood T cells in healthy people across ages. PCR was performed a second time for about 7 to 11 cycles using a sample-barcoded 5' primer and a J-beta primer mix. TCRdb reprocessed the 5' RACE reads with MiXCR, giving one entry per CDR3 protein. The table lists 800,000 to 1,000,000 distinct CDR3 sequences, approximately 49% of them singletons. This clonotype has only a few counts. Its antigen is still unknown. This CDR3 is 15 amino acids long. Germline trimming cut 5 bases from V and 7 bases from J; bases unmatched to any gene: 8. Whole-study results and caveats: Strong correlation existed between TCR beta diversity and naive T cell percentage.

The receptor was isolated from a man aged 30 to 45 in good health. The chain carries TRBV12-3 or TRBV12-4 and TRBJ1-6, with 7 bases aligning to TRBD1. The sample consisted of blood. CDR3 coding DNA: TGTGCCAGCAGTGCTACCCGGGACAGCAATTCACCCCTCCACTTT. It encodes CASSATRDSNSPLHF.